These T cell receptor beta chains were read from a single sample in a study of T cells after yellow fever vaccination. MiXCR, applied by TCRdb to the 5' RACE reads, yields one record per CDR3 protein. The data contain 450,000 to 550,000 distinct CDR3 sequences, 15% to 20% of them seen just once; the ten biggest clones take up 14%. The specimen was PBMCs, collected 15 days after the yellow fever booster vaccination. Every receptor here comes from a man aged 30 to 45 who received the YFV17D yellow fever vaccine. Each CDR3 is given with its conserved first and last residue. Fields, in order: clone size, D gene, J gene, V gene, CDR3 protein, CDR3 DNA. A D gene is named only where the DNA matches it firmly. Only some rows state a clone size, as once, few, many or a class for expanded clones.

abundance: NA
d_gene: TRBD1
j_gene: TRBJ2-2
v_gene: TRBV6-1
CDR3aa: CASNPRDRGRGELFF
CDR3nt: TGTGCCAGCAATCCCCGGGACAGGGGGCGCGGGGAGCTGTTTTTT

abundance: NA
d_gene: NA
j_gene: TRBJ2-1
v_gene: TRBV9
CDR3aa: CASSTLAASYNEQFF
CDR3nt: TGTGCCAGCAGCACGTTAGCGGCCTCCTACAATGAGCAGTTCTTC

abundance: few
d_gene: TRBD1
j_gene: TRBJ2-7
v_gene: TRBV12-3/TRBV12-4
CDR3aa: CASSFSGTRGYEQYF
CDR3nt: TGTGCCAGCAGTTTCAGCGGAACCAGGGGGTACGAGCAGTACTTC

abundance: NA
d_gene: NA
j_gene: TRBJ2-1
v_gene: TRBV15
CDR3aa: CATSHLASNEQFF
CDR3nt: TGTGCCACCAGTCACCTAGCATCCAATGAGCAGTTCTTC

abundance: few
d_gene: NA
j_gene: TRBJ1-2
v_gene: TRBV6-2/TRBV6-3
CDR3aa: CASNYGHYGYTF
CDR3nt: TGTGCCAGCAACTACGGACACTATGGCTACACCTTC

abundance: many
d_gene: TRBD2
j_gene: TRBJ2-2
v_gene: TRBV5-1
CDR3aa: CASSSSGRGDTGELFF
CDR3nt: TGCGCCAGCAGCAGTAGCGGGAGAGGCGACACCGGGGAGCTGTTTTTT

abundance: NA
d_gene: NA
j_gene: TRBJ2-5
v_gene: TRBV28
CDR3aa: CASHSQETQYF
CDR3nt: TGTGCCAGCCACTCCCAAGAGACCCAGTACTTC

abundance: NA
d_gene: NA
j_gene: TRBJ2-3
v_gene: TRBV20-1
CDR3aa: CSAYWGSSTDTPYF
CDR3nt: TGCAGTGCCTACTGGGGTTCTAGCACAGATACGCCGTATTTT

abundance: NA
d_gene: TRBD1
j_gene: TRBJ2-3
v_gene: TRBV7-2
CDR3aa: CASYGQVTDTQYF
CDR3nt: TGTGCCAGCTATGGACAGGTCACAGATACGCAGTATTTT

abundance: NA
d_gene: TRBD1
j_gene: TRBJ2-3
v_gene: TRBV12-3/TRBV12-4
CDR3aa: CASTIGDRADTQYF
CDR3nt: TGTGCCAGCACCATTGGCGACAGGGCAGATACGCAGTATTTT